This is a list of T cell receptor beta chains from one sample in a study of blood T cell repertoires in COVID-19. Here immunoSEQ multiplex PCR was the method, and the copy in TCRdb shows in-frame clones only, minus some. The table has 150,000 to 200,000 clones, more than 80% seen once. Sample: peripheral blood. These receptors came from a woman of 80 years or more with COVID-19, enrolled during active disease. CDR3s include the opening cysteine and the closing phenylalanine or tryptophan. The D gene is left open where the match is weak. Size values are once, few and many counts, or a class for expanded clones, and some rows have none.

V	size	J	D	DNA	CDR3
TRBV4-1	.	TRBJ1-3	TRBD1	TGCGCCAGCAGCCGATCCGGGACAGTCAATACTGGAAACACCATATATTTT	CASSRSGTVNTGNTIYF
TRBV6-4	.	TRBJ2-3	.	TGTGCCAGCAGTAAGGACAGCGGGACCACAGATACGCAGTATTTT	CASSKDSGTTDTQYF
TRBV7-9	.	TRBJ2-1	TRBD2	TGTGCCAGCAGCTTACCTAGGGGCGGGAGGGCCTACAATGAGCAGTTCTTC	CASSLPRGGRAYNEQFF
TRBV28	.	TRBJ1-2	.	TGTGCCAGCAGTTTAGGAGGGGGGGGAGCTAACTATGGCTACACCTTC	CASSLGGGGANYGYTF
TRBV27	.	TRBJ1-2	.	TGTGCCAGCAGTCCCCAGGATGAAGTCTATGGCTACACCTTC	CASSPQDEVYGYTF
TRBV5-4	.	TRBJ2-1	TRBD2	TGTGCCAGCAGCTTGAGGACTAGCGGCTACAATGAGCAGTTCTTC	CASSLRTSGYNEQFF
TRBV5-4	.	TRBJ1-1	.	TGTGCCAGCAGCTTGGCCGAGAAGGGGTTCGCTGAAGCTTTCTTT	CASSLAEKGFAEAFF
TRBV5-1	.	TRBJ1-5	.	TGCGCCAGCAGGGGAGGGGACAATCAGCCCCAGCATTTT	CASRGGDNQPQHF
TRBV24-1	.	TRBJ2-1	TRBD2	TGTGCCACCAGTTGGGGCAGCGGGGGCCCGTATGGGGCCCAGCAGTTCTTC	CATSWGSGGPYGAQQFF
TRBV5-6	.	TRBJ2-1	.	TGTGCCAGCAGCTTGTGGGCTGGGGCGAGGTCCTACAATGAGCAGTTCTTC	CASSLWAGARSYNEQFF
TRBV1	.	TRBJ2-5	.	TGCACCAGCAGCCGGACAGGAGGGAGGGAGACCCAGTACTTC	CTSSRTGGRETQYF
TRBV30	.	TRBJ1-2	.	TGTGCCTGGAGTGTAGGGGAAAAGGGTGGCTACACCTTC	CAWSVGEKGGYTF
TRBV7-9	once	TRBJ2-7	TRBD2	TGTGCCAGCAGCTTAGCCGGGACTAGCCTCCTCGGGCCCTCCTACGAGCAGTACTTC	CASSLAGTSLLGPSYEQYF
TRBV28	few	TRBJ2-7	.	TGTGCCAGCTGTTTATCGTTAGCGGCCGCCTACGAGCAGTACTTC	CASCLSLAAAYEQYF
TRBV6-5	.	TRBJ1-1	.	TGTGCCAGCAGTCAAACCCCAGGGGCATTGGGTGAAGCTTTCTTT	CASSQTPGALGEAFF
TRBV28	.	TRBJ2-3	.	TGTGCCAGCAGTTTATCGACAGTCCCAGATACGCAGTATTTT	CASSLSTVPDTQYF
TRBV19	.	TRBJ1-2	TRBD1	TGTGCCAGTAGAAATCCGGGACAGAGCTTCTATGGCTACACCTTC	CASRNPGQSFYGYTF
TRBV5-1	.	TRBJ1-4	.	TGCGCCAGCAGCTTGGGGCGGGCAGAAAAACTGTTTTTT	CASSLGRAEKLFF
TRBV9	.	TRBJ2-3	.	TGTGCCAGCAGCGCGGGTTACCACTACTCCACAGATACGCAGTATTTT	CASSAGYHYSTDTQYF
TRBV7-2	.	TRBJ2-2	.	TGTGCCAGCAGCTCCCCGGACAGAACCGGGGAGCTGTTTTTT	CASSSPDRTGELFF
TRBV5-1	.	TRBJ2-5	.	TGCGCCAGCAGCTTATGGGAGTCCCGAGAGACCCAGTACTTC	CASSLWESRETQYF
TRBV4-1	.	TRBJ2-5	.	TGCGCCAGCAGCCCCCGGTCCGGTGGGACCCAGTACTTC	CASSPRSGGTQYF
TRBV2	.	TRBJ1-2	TRBD1	TGTGCCAGCAGTGAAGTAAAGGGGACAGGCAACCCGTCGTATGGCTACACCTTC	CASSEVKGTGNPSYGYTF
TRBV3-1/TRBV3-2	.	TRBJ2-5	.	TGTGCCAGCAGCCGAAAAGAAGGGGTCCGGGAGACCCAGTACTTC	CASSRKEGVRETQYF
TRBV27	.	TRBJ2-5	.	TGTGCCAGCACCTGGGGGCAGGAGGAAGAGACCCAGTACTTC	CASTWGQEEETQYF
TRBV6-1	.	TRBJ1-5	.	TGTGCCAGCAGTGATACAGGTTCCCAGCATTTT	CASSDTGSQHF
TRBV5-1	.	TRBJ2-3	.	TGCGCCAGCAGCCCCTCACGGGCAGATACGCAGTATTTT	CASSPSRADTQYF